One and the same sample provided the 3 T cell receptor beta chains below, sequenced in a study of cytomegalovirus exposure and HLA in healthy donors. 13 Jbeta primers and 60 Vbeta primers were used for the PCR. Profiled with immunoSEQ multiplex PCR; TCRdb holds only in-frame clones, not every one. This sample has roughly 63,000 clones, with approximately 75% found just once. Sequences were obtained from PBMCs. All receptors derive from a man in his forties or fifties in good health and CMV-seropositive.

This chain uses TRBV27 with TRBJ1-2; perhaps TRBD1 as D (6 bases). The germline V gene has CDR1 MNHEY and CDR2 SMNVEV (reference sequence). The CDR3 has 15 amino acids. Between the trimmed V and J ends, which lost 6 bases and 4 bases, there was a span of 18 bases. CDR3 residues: CASRQDPTGPYGYTF. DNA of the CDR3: TGTGCCAGCAGACAAGACCCGACAGGACCCTATGGCTACACCTTC.

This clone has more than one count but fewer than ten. CDR3 region: CASSLVLGLEQYF. In DNA form, the CDR3 reads TGTGCCAGCAGCTTGGTCCTAGGCTTGGAGCAGTACTTC. V gene TRBV5-5 combines with J gene TRBJ2-7; D remains unclear. The V gene lost 0 bases and the J gene lost 7 bases, with 11 bases spanning the gap. Germline CDR1 SGHKS, CDR2 YYEKEE (reference sequence). The CDR3 is made up of 13 amino acids.

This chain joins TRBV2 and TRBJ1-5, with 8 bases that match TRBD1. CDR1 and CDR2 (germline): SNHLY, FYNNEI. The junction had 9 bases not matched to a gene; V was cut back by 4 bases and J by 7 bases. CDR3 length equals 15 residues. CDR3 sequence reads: CASSARTGKEQPQHF. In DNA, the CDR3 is TGTGCCAGCAGTGCTAGGACAGGGAAGGAACAGCCCCAGCATTTT.